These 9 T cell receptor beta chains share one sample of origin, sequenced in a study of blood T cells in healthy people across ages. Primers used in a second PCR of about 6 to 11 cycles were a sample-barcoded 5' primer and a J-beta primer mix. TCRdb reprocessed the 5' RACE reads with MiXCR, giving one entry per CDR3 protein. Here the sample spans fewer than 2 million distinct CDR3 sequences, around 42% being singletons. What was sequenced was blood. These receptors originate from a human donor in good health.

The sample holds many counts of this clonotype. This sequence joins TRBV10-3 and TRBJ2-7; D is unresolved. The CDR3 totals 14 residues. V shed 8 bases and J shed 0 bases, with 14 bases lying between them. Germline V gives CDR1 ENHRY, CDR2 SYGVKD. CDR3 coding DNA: TGTGCCATCGGAGATGATACGGTCTCCTACGAGCAGTACTTC. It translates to CAIGDDTVSYEQYF.

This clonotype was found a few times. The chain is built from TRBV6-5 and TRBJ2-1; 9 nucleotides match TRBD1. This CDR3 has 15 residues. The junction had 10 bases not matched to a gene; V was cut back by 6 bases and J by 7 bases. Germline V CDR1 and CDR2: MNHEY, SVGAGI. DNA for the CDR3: TGTGCCAGCAGCTATATGGGACAGGGCCGAAATGAGCAGTTCTTC. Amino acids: CASSYMGQGRNEQFF.

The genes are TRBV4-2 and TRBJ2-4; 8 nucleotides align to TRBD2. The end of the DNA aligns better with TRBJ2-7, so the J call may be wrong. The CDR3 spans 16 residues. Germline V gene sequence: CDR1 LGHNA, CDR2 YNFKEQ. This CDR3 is CASSPRSRGGKYEQYF. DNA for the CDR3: TGTGCCAGCAGCCCCCGGTCGCGCGGGGGGAAATACGAGCAGTACTTC.

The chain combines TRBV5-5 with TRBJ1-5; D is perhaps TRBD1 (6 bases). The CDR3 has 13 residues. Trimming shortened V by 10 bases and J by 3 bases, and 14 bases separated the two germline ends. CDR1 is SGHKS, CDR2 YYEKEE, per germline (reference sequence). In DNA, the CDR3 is TGTGCCTCCTGGGGGGGGCTCAATCAGCCCCAGCATTTT. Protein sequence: CASWGGLNQPQHF.

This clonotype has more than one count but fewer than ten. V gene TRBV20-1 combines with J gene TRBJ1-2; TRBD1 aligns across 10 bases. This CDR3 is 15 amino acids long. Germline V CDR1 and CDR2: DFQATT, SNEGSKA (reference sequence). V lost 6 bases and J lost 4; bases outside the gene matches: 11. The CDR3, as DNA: TGCAGTGCGCCGGGACAGGGGCCCCTTGGCTATGGCTACACCTTC. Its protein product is CSAPGQGPLGYGYTF.

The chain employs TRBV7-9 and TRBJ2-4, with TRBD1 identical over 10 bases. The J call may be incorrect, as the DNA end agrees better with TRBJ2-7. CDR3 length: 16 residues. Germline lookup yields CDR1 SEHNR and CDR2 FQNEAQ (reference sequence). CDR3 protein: CASSSSRGTGVNEQYF. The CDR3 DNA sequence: TGTGCCAGCAGCTCCAGTAGGGGGACAGGGGTGAACGAGCAGTACTTC.

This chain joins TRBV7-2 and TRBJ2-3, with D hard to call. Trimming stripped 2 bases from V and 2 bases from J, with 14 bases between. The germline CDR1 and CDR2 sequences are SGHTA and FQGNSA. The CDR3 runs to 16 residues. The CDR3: CASSLKTFQDTDTQYF. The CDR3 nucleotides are TGTGCCAGCAGCTTAAAGACTTTTCAGGACACAGATACGCAGTATTTT.

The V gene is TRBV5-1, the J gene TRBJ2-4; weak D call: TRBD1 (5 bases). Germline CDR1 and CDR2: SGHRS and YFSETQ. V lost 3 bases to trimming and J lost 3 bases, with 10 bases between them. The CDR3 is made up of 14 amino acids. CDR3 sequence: CASSSRDSKNIQYF. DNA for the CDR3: TGCGCCAGCAGCTCCAGAGACAGCAAAAACATTCAGTACTTC.

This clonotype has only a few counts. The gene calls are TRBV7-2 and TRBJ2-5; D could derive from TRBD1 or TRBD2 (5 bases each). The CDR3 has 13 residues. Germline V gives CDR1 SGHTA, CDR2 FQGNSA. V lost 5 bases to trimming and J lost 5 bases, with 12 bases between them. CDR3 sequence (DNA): TGTGCCAGCAGCGGGACCCCGGGGGAGACCCAGTACTTC. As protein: CASSGTPGETQYF.